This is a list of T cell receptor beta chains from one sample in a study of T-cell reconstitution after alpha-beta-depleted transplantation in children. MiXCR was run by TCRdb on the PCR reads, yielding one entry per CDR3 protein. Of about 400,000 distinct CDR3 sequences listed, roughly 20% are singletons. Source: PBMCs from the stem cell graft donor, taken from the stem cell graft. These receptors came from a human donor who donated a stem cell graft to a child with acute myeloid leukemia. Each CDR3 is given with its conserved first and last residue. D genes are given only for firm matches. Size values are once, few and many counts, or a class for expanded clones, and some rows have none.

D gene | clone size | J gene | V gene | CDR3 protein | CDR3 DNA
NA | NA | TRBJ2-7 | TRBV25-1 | CASSGMGLRSEQYF | TGTGCCAGCAGTGGCATGGGGTTACGCAGCGAGCAGTACTTC
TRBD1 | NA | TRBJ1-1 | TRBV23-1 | CARPGQGDFTEAFF | TGCGCCAGACCGGGACAGGGTGATTTTACTGAAGCTTTCTTT
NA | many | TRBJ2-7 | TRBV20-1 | CSNGWGEQYF | TGCAGTAATGGCTGGGGCGAGCAGTACTTC
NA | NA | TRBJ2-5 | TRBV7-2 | CASSRDLSGETQYF | TGTGCCAGCAGCAGGGACTTATCAGGGGAGACCCAGTACTTC
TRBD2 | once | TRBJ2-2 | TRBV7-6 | CASSFGEGSNTGELFF | TGTGCCAGCAGCTTTGGGGAGGGGAGTAACACCGGGGAGCTGTTTTTT
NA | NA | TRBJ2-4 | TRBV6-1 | CASSGNSLQGGNIQYF | TGTGCCAGCAGTGGCAATAGCCTACAGGGTGGAAACATTCAGTACTTC
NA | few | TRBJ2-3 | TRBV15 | CATSPHQDTQYF | TGTGCCACCAGCCCACATCAAGATACGCAGTATTTT
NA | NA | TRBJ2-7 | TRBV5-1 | CASSLGPDTGTTNPREYF | TGCGCCAGCAGCTTGGGGCCCGATACCGGGACAACTAACCCCAGGGAGTACTTC
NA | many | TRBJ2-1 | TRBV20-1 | CSARDPLNGGQFF | TGCAGTGCTAGAGATCCCCTTAACGGGGGGCAGTTCTTC
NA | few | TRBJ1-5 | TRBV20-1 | CSAWDVEDQPQHF | TGCAGTGCATGGGACGTGGAGGATCAGCCCCAGCATTTT
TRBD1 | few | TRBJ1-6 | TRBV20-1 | CSARTGNSPLHF | TGCAGTGCTAGGACAGGGAATTCACCCCTCCACTTT
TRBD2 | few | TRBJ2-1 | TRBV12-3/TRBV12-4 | CASSPQAGGPQNEQFF | TGTGCCAGCAGTCCCCAAGCGGGAGGGCCTCAAAATGAGCAGTTCTTC
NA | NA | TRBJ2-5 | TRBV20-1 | CSARENKAPEETQYF | TGCAGTGCTAGAGAAAACAAGGCACCTGAGGAGACCCAGTACTTC
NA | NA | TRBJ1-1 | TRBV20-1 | CSARDEEGLQAFF | TGCAGTGCTAGAGATGAGGAGGGCCTCCAAGCTTTCTTT
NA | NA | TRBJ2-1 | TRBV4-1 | CASSQDSLDNEQFF | TGCGCCAGCAGCCAAGACTCATTAGACAATGAGCAGTTCTTC
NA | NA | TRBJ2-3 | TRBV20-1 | CSGGSDTQYF | TGCAGTGGAGGGTCTGATACGCAGTATTTT
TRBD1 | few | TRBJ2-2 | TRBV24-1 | CATSGPGTANTGELFF | TGTGCCACCAGTGGTCCTGGGACAGCGAACACCGGGGAGCTGTTTTTT
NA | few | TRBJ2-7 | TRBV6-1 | CASSEAGQSYEQYF | TGTGCCAGCAGTGAAGCGGGGCAGTCCTACGAGCAGTACTTC
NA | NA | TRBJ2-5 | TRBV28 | CASSLWAGEEKTQYF | TGTGCCAGCAGTTTATGGGCAGGGGAGGAAAAGACCCAGTACTTC
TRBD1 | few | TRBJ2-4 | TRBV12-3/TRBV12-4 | CASSPGQGTNIQYF | TGTGCCAGCAGCCCGGGACAGGGCACAAACATTCAGTACTTC
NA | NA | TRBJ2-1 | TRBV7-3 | CASSLPGLGEQFF | TGTGCCAGCAGCTTACCGGGACTGGGTGAGCAGTTCTTC
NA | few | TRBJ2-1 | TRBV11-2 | CASSLKSAFYNEQFF | TGTGCCAGCAGCCTCAAATCGGCCTTCTACAATGAGCAGTTCTTC
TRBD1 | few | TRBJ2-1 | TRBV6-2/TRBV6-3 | CASRSADRVNEQFF | TGTGCCAGCCGCTCGGCCGACAGGGTAAATGAGCAGTTCTTC
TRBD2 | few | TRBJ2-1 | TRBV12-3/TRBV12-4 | CASRLTSGREAEQFF | TGTGCCAGCAGACTTACTAGCGGGAGGGAGGCTGAGCAGTTCTTC
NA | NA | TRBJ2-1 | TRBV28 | CASTRLVSYNEQFF | TGTGCCAGCACCCGTCTTGTTTCCTACAATGAGCAGTTCTTC
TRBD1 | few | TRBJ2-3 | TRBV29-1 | CSVLQGRPQYF | TGCAGCGTGCTACAGGGGCGGCCGCAGTATTTT
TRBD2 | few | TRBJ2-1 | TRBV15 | CATSDGRVLPYEQFF | TGTGCCACCAGCGACGGGAGGGTCTTACCATATGAGCAGTTCTTC
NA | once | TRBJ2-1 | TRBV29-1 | CSVEPNNEQFF | TGCAGCGTAGAACCCAACAATGAGCAGTTCTTC
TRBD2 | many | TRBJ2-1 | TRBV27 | CASRSAGLAGAEQFF | TGTGCCAGCAGATCTGCGGGACTAGCGGGAGCTGAGCAGTTCTTC
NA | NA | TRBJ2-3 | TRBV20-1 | CSATGTSTDTQYF | TGCAGTGCTACCGGAACTAGCACAGATACGCAGTATTTT
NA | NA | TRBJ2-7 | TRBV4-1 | CASSQDASGTPLSYEQYF | TGCGCCAGCAGCCAAGATGCTTCCGGGACTCCCCTCTCCTACGAGCAGTACTTC
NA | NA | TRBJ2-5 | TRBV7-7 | CASSPEGRGETQYF | TGTGCCAGCAGTCCCGAGGGGCGGGGAGAGACCCAGTACTTC
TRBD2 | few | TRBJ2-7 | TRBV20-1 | CSARPSGIRNEQYF | TGCAGTGCTAGACCTAGCGGGATAAGGAACGAGCAGTACTTC
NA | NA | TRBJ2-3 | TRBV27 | CASSTPPTDTQYF | TGTGCCAGCAGTACTCCCCCCACAGATACGCAGTATTTT
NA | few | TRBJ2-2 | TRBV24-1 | CATSDPGLNTGELFF | TGTGCCACCAGTGACCCCGGGCTGAACACCGGGGAGCTGTTTTTT
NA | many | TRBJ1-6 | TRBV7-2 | CASSFDIRDSPLHF | TGTGCCAGCAGCTTCGACATTAGGGATTCACCCCTCCACTTT
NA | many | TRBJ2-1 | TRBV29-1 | CSVEDRQGSGYNEQFF | TGCAGCGTTGAGGATCGACAGGGTAGCGGATACAATGAGCAGTTCTTC
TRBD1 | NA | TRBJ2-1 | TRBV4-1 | CASSQTGVEQFF | TGCGCCAGCAGCCAGACAGGGGTCGAGCAGTTCTTC
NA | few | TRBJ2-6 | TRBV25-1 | CASSEPGSGANVLTF | TGTGCCAGCAGTGAACCGGGGTCTGGGGCCAACGTCCTGACTTTC
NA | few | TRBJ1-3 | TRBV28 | CASSLYPGTSGNTIYF | TGTGCCAGCAGTTTATATCCAGGCACCTCTGGAAACACCATATATTTT
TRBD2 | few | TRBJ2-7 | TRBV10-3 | CAISLKTGGSSYEQYF | TGTGCCATCAGCCTCAAAACCGGGGGGAGCTCCTACGAGCAGTACTTC
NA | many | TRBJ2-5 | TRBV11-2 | CASSFGGGTQETQYF | TGTGCCAGCAGCTTCGGCGGAGGGACCCAAGAGACCCAGTACTTC
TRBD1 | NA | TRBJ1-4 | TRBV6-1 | CASSLGQYNEKLFF | TGTGCCAGCAGTCTGGGACAGTATAATGAAAAACTGTTTTTT
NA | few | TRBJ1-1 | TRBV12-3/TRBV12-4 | CASSSRGAVVLSSRAFF | TGTGCCAGCAGTTCCCGGGGGGCGGTGGTGCTGTCGTCCCGGGCTTTCTTT
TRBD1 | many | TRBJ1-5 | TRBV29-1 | CSAPGQGERGNQPQHF | TGCAGCGCACCGGGACAGGGAGAACGGGGCAATCAGCCCCAGCATTTT
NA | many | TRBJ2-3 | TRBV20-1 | CSASGSLGDTQYF | TGCAGTGCTAGCGGGAGTTTGGGAGATACGCAGTATTTT
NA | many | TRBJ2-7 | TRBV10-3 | CAVSPGTQTYEQYF | TGTGCCGTCTCCCCCGGGACACAGACCTACGAGCAGTACTTC
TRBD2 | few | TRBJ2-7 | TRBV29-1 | CSVSLAGAYEQYF | TGCAGCGTTTCACTAGCGGGAGCCTACGAGCAGTACTTC
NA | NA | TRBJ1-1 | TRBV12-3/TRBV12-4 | CASSLDTENTEAFF | TGTGCCAGCAGTTTGGATACAGAGAACACTGAAGCTTTCTTT
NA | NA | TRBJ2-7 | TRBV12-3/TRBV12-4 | CASSLYGALDQQYF | TGTGCCAGCAGTTTATACGGGGCTCTGGACCAGCAGTACTTC
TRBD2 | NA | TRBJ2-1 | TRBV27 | CARGTSGWNEQFF | TGTGCCAGAGGGACTAGCGGGTGGAATGAGCAGTTCTTC
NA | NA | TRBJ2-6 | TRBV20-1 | CSASLRGASSGANVLTF | TGCAGTGCTAGCCTCAGGGGCGCAAGCTCTGGGGCCAACGTCCTGACTTTC
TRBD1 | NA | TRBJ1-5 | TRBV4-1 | CASSALGQGGNQPQHF | TGCGCCAGCAGCGCCTTGGGACAGGGAGGCAATCAGCCCCAGCATTTT
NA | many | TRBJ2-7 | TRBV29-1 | CSVEEGGWGTSYEQYF | TGCAGCGTTGAAGAGGGGGGTTGGGGGACATCCTACGAGCAGTACTTC